This section outlines one TCR beta chain sequence together with its context. A second PCR, run for about 7 to 11 cycles, used a sample-barcoded 5' primer plus a J-beta primer mix. TCRdb reanalysed the 5' RACE reads using MiXCR and keeps one entry per CDR3 protein. This sample yields about 720,000 distinct CDR3 sequences, of which about 20% are seen a single time; roughly 22% belongs to the top ten. The sample originates from a study of blood T cells in healthy people across ages. The V and J ends lost 0 bases and 2 bases respectively, with 12 bases between them. This CDR3 has 15 residues. Germline lookup yields CDR1 SGHRS and CDR2 YFSETQ.

The sequenced sample consisted of blood. The chain joins TRBV5-1 to TRBJ2-7; D is possibly TRBD2 (5 bases). The clonotype comes from a man between 65 and 85 years old in good health. CDR3 DNA: TGCGCCAGCAGCTTGGTGGGAGACTCAGCCTACGAGCAGTACTTC. Its translation is CASSLVGDSAYEQYF.